The 3 T cell receptor beta chains below all came from one sample that was sequenced in a study of blood T cell repertoires in COVID-19. Here immunoSEQ multiplex PCR was the method, and the copy in TCRdb shows in-frame clones only, minus some. The table lists almost 250,000 clones, roughly 88% of them singletons. What was sequenced was peripheral blood. These receptor sequences come from a woman at least 80 years old with COVID-19, enrolled during active disease.

This clone was counted between two and nine times. The chain links TRBV19 to TRBJ1-1; possibly TRBD1 for D (5 bases). CDR1 and CDR2 (germline): LNHDA, SQIVND (reference sequence). The CDR3 sequence is 15 residues long. V gave up 6 bases and J gave up 8 bases, with 22 bases separating them. The CDR3 spells CASRKNTGGTTEAFF. CDR3 DNA sequence: TGTGCCAGTAGGAAAAATACCGGGGGTACGACCGAAGCTTTCTTT.

Only a few counts were recorded for this clone. The gene calls are TRBV5-1 and TRBJ1-3; maybe TRBD1 (5 bases). The CDR3 contains 13 residues. Germline V gene lookup returns CDR1 SGHRS and CDR2 YFSETQ. Trimming removed 4 bases from V and 1 base from J, with 6 bases in between. The CDR3, as DNA: TGCGCCAGCAGCCCAGGGTCTGGAAACACCATATATTTT. Translation: CASSPGSGNTIYF.

This CDR3 reads CAIRRDKNYGYTF. The DNA for the CDR3 is TGTGCCATCCGCAGGGATAAGAACTATGGCTACACCTTC. The rearrangement uses TRBV10-3 and TRBJ1-2, with D perhaps matching TRBD1 (5 bases). Germline V gene sequence: CDR1 ENHRY, CDR2 SYGVKD. The CDR3 is made up of 13 amino acids. Trimming took 8 bases from V and 2 from J, leaving 12 bases between them.